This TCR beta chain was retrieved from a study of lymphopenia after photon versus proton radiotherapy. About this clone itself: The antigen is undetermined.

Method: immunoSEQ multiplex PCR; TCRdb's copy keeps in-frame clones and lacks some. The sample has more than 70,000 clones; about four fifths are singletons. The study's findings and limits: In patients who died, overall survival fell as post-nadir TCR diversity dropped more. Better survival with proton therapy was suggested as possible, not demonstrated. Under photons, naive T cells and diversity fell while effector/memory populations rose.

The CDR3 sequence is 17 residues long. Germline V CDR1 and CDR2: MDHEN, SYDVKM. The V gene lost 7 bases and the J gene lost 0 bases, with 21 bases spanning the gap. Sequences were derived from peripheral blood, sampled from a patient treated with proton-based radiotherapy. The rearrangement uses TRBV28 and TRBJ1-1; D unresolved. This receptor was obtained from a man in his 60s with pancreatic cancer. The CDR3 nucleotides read TGTGCCAGCACCCGAGGCAACTTTCCCCGGTTGAACACTGAAGCTTTCTTT. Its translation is CASTRGNFPRLNTEAFF.